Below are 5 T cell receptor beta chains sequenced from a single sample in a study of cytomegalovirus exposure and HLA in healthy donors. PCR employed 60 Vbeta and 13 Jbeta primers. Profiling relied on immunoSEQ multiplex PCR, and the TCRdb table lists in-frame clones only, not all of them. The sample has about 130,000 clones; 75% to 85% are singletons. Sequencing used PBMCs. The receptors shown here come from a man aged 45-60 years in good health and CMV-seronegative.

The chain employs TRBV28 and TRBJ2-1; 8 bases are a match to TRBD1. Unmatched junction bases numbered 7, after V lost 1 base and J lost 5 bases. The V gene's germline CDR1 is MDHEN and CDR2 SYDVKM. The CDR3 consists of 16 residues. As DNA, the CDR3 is TGTGCCAGCAGTTTATCTGGGACAGGCGAAAACAATGAGCAGTTCTTC. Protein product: CASSLSGTGENNEQFF. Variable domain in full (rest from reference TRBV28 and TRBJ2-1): DVKVTQSSRYLVKRTGEKVFLECVQDMDHENMFWYRQDPGLGLRLIYFSYDVKMKEKGDIPEGYSVSREKKERFSLILESASTNQTSMYLCASSLSGTGENNEQFFGPGTRLTVL.

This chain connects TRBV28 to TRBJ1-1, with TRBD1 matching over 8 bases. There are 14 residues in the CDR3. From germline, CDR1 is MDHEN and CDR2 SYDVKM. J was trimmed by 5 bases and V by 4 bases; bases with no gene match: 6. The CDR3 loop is CASSSGTGTTEAFF. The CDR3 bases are TGTGCCAGCAGTTCCGGGACAGGAACGACTGAAGCTTTCTTT.

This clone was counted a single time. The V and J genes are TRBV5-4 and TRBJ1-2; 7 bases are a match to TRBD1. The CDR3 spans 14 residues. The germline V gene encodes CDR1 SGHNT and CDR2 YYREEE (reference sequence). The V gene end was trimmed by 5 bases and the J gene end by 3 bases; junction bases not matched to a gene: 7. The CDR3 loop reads CASRSDRVDYGYTF. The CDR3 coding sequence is TGTGCCAGCAGATCCGACAGGGTGGACTATGGCTACACCTTC.

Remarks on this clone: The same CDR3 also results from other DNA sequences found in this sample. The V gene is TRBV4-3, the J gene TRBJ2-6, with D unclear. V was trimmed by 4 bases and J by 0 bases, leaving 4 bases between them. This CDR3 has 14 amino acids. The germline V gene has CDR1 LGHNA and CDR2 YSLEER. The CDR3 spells CASSLSSGANVLTF. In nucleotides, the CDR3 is TGCGCCAGCAGCCTCAGCTCTGGGGCCAACGTCCTGACTTTC.

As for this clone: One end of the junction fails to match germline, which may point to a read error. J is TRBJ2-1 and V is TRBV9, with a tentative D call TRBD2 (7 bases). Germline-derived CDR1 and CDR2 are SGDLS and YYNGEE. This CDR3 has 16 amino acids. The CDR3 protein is CASNVATGRGHNEQFF. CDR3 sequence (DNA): TGTGCCAGCAACGTAGCTACGGGGCGGGGGCACAATGAGCAGTTCTTC. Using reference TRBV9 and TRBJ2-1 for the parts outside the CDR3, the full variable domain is DSGVTQTPKHLITATGQRVTLRCSPRSGDLSVYWYQQSLDQGLQFLIQYYNGEERAKGNILERFSAQQFPDLHSELNLSSLELGDSALYFCASNVATGRGHNEQFFGPGTRLTVL.